One sample yielded the 12 T cell receptor beta chains listed below, sequenced in a study of blood T cell repertoires in COVID-19. TCRdb's copy holds only in-frame clones and misses some; the assay was immunoSEQ multiplex PCR. The sample contains approximately 300,000 clones, 89% of which appear only once. Sequences were obtained from PBMCs or T cells enriched from blood (not recorded which). The receptors were sampled from a woman aged 25 to 45 who had recovered from COVID-19.

The V and J genes are TRBV4-3 and TRBJ1-2, with 7 bases fitting TRBD1. J was trimmed by 0 bases and V by 2 bases; bases with no gene match: 12. This CDR3 is built from 18 residues. The V gene's germline CDR1 is LGHNA and CDR2 YSLEER. DNA for the CDR3: TGCGCCAGCAGCCAAATACTCCGGGACAGTAGAACTAACTATGGCTACACCTTC. Its translation: CASSQILRDSRTNYGYTF.

The chain is built from TRBV5-1 and TRBJ2-2, with TRBD1 matching over 7 bases. This CDR3 contains 16 residues. The germline gives CDR1 SGHRS, CDR2 YFSETQ. The junction had 10 bases not matched to a gene; V was cut back by 4 bases and J by 4 bases. This CDR3 is CASSLMTGLATGELFF. The CDR3 DNA reads as TGCGCCAGCAGCCTTATGACAGGGCTGGCCACCGGGGAGCTGTTTTTT.

The chain has TRBV6-5 and TRBJ1-2; D is ambiguous. The germline V gene has CDR1 MNHEY and CDR2 SVGAGI. Trimming pared 2 bases from V and 4 bases from J, leaving 14 bases between. This CDR3 is built from 15 residues. The CDR3 bases are TGTGCCAGCAGTTACGCAACTAAGATCCCCTATGGCTACACCTTC. It codes for CASSYATKIPYGYTF.

There are a few counts of this clone. This chain links TRBV5-4 with TRBJ2-7; weak D call: TRBD2 (6 bases). The CDR3 extends over 14 amino acids. Germline loops: CDR1 SGHNT, CDR2 YYREEE (reference sequence). V lost 4 bases and J 2 bases, leaving 13 bases between the germline ends. In DNA, the CDR3 is TGTGCCAGCAGCCGGGGCGGGACGGCCTACGAGCAGTACTTC. This sequence encodes CASSRGGTAYEQYF.

This chain joins TRBV12-3 or TRBV12-4 and TRBJ1-1; TRBD1 matches at 8 bases. This CDR3 region has 13 residues. J gave up 5 bases and V 5 bases, and 4 bases lay outside the gene matches. The CDR3: CASSPGGSTEAFF. In DNA form, the CDR3 reads TGTGCCAGCAGTCCAGGGGGCTCGACTGAAGCTTTCTTT.

This rearrangement joins TRBV10-3 to TRBJ1-1; 7 bases fit TRBD1. Losses at the gene ends were 4 bases for V and 3 bases for J; bases not matched to a gene: 11. This CDR3 spans 16 amino acids. CDR1 ENHRY and CDR2 SYGVKD come from the germline V gene. This CDR3 is CAISAEPQGYDTEAFF. In DNA form, the CDR3 reads TGTGCCATCAGTGCCGAACCACAGGGGTATGACACTGAAGCTTTCTTT.

With respect to this clone: The junction shows a germline mismatch at one end, possibly a read error. This chain links TRBV7-7 with TRBJ2-1, with TRBD2 matching over 10 bases. This CDR3 is built from 15 residues. Germline lookup yields CDR1 SSHAT and CDR2 FNYEAQ (reference sequence). CDR3 nucleotide sequence: TGTGCTAGCAGCTTAGGGACTAGCGTAGCCAATGAGCAGTTCTTC. Its translation is CASSLGTSVANEQFF.

The rearrangement uses TRBV4-3 and TRBJ1-5, with no clear D. CDR1 LGHNA and CDR2 YSLEER come from the germline V gene. The CDR3 has 13 residues. Trimming pared 0 bases from V and 5 bases from J, leaving 5 bases between. In DNA, the CDR3 is TGCGCCAGCAGCCAAGATCGCGATCAGCCCCAGCATTTT. This codes for CASSQDRDQPQHF.

The chain couples TRBV19 to TRBJ2-1; 10 bases match TRBD2. With 9 bases clipped from V and 5 bases from J, the junction kept 7 bases outside the gene matches. This CDR3 region has 14 residues. CDR1 LNHDA and CDR2 SQIVND come from the germline V gene (reference sequence). CDR3 protein: CASTLAGVHNEQFF. As DNA, the CDR3 is TGTGCCAGCACTCTAGCGGGAGTACACAATGAGCAGTTCTTC.

The J gene is TRBJ1-4, the V gene TRBV4-1, with 7 bases lining up with TRBD1. Germline CDR1 reads MGHRA; CDR2 reads YSYEKL. This CDR3 has 15 amino acids. V trimming: 2 bases; J trimming: 5 bases; junction bases outside the gene matches: 5. CDR3 nucleotide sequence: TGCGCCAGCAGCCAACCGGACAGGTTAAATGAAAAACTGTTTTTT. It codes for CASSQPDRLNEKLFF.

V usage is TRBV3-1 (or the pseudogene TRBV3-2) and J usage is TRBJ1-4; 9 bases fit TRBD1. Germline CDR1 reads LGHDT; CDR2 reads YNNKEL (reference sequence). The CDR3 contains 15 residues. V dropped 6 bases and J dropped 6; count of bases not matched to a gene: 8. The CDR3 DNA sequence: TGTGCCAGCAGTCTTAAGGGACAGGGCGATGAAAAACTGTTTTTT. Translating gives CASSLKGQGDEKLFF.

The rearrangement links TRBV4-3 to TRBJ1-1, with TRBD1 as a possible D gene (6 bases). The germline V gene encodes CDR1 LGHNA and CDR2 YSLEER. The CDR3 loop spans 18 amino acids. V was cut by 5 bases and J by 4 bases, with 26 bases left in between. The CDR3 nucleotides read TGCGCCAGCAGCGTACATCCGGGACAATCACAAAAGGGCACTGAAGCTTTCTTT. This translates into CASSVHPGQSQKGTEAFF.